This TCR beta chain is drawn from a study of blood T cell repertoires in COVID-19. About the research overall: The study drew acute and convalescent COVID-19 samples from the United States, Italy and Spain.

Per the original data handling: Amplifying reference gene primers gave estimates of nucleated cell counts. The table came from immunoSEQ multiplex PCR; TCRdb's copy has only in-frame clones and leaves some out. V and J calls plus clone size are reproduced from that table; the DNA served to infer D and trimming. The sample includes approximately 250,000 clones, around 90% of them seen just once. CDR3 length equals 16 residues. J gave up 7 bases and V 2 bases, and 6 bases lay outside the gene matches. Germline CDR1 reads SGHVS; CDR2 reads FQNEAQ. The genes are TRBV7-8 and TRBJ2-1; 12 bases agree with TRBD2. The sample consisted of PBMCs or T cells enriched from blood (not recorded which). The sequence derives from a woman aged 55-75 years in a cohort exposed to, infected with or recovered from COVID-19 (not recorded which). The CDR3: CASSLTWTSGANEQFF. As DNA, the CDR3 is TGTGCCAGCAGCTTAACCTGGACTAGCGGGGCTAATGAGCAGTTCTTC. Using reference TRBV7-8 and TRBJ2-1 for the parts outside the CDR3, the full variable domain is GAGVSQSPRYKVAKRGQDVALRCDPISGHVSLFWYQQALGQGPEFLTYFQNEAQLDKSGLPSDRFFAERPEGSVSTLKIQRTQQEDSAVYLCASSLTWTSGANEQFFGPGTRLTVL.